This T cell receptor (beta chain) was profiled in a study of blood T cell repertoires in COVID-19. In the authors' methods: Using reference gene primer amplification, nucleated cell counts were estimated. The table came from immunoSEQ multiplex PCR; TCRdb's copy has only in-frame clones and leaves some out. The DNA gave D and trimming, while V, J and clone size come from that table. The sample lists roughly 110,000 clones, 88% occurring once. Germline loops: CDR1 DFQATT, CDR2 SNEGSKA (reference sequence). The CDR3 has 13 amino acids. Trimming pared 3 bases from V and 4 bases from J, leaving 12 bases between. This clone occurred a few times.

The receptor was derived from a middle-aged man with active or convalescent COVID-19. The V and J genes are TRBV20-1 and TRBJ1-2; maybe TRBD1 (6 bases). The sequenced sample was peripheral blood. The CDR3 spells CSASTGGLYGYTF. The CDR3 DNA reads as TGCAGTGCTAGTACGGGGGGGCTCTATGGCTACACCTTC.